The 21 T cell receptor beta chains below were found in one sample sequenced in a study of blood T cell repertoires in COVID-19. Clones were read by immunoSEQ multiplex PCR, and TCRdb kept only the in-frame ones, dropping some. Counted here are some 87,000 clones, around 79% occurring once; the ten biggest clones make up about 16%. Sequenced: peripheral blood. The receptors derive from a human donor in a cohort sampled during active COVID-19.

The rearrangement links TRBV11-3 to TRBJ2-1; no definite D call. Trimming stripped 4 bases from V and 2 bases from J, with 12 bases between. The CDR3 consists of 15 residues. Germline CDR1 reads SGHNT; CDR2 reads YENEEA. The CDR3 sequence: CASSSPSVPYNEQFF. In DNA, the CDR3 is TGTGCCAGCAGCTCCCCTAGTGTCCCCTACAATGAGCAGTTCTTC.

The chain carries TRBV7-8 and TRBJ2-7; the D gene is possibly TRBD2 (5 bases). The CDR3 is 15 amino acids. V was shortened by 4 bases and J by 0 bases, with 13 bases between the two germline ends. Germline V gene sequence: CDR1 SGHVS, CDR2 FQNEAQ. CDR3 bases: TGTGCCAGCAGCTACTCTCGGACTCTCTCCTACGAGCAGTACTTC. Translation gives CASSYSRTLSYEQYF.

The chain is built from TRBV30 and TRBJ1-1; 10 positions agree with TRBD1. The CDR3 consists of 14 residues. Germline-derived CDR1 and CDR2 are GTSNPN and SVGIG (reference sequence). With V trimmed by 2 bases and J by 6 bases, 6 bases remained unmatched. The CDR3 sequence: CAWSPGQGGSEAFF. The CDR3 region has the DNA TGTGCCTGGAGTCCCGGACAGGGGGGTTCTGAAGCTTTCTTT.

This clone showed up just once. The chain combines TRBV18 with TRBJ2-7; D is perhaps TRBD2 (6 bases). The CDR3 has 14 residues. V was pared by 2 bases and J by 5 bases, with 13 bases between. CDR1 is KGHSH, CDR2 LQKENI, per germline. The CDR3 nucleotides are TGTGCCAGCTCACCATACCCATCGGGGGACGAGCAGTACTTC. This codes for CASSPYPSGDEQYF. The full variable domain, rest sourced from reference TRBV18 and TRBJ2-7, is NAGVMQNPRHLVRRRGQEARLRCSPMKGHSHVYWYRQLPEEGLKFMVYLQKENIIDESGMPKERFSAEFPKEGPSILRIQQVVRGDSAAYFCASSPYPSGDEQYFGPGTRLTVT.

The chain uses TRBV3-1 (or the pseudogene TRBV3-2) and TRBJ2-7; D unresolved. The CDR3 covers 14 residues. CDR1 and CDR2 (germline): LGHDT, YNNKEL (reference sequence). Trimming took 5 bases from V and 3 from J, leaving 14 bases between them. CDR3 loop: CASSFTSSGYEQYF. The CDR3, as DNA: TGTGCCAGCAGCTTCACGAGTTCAGGCTACGAGCAGTACTTC.

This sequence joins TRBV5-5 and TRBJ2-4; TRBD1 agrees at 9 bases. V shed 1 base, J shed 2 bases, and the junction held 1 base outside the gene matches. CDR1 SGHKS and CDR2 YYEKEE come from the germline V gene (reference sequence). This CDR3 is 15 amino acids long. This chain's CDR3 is CASSLTGGTKNIQYF. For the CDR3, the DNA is TGTGCCAGCAGCTTGACAGGGGGCACCAAAAACATTCAGTACTTC.

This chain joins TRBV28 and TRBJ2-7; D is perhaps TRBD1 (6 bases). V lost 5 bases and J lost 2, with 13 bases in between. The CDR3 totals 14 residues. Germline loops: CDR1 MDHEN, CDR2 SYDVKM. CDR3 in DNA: TGTGCCAGCAGTGCGGACAGTAGTACCTACGAGCAGTACTTC. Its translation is CASSADSSTYEQYF.

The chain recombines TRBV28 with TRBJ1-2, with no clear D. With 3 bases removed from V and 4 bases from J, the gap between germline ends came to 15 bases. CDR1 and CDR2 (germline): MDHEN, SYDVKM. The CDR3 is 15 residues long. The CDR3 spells CASSFPGLLGYGYTF. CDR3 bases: TGTGCCAGCAGTTTCCCCGGTTTGCTTGGCTATGGCTACACCTTC.

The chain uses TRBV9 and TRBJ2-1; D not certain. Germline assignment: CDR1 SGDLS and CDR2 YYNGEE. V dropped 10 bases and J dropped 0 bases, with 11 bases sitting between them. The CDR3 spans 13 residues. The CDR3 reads CAPGGSSYNEQFF. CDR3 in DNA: TGTGCCCCCGGTGGTAGCTCCTACAATGAGCAGTTCTTC.

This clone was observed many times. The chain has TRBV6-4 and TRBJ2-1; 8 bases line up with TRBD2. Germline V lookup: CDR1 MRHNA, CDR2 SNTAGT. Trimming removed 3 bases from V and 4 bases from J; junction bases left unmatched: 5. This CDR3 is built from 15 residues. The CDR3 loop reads CASSESASGYNEQFF. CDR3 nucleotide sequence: TGTGCCAGCAGTGAATCGGCTAGCGGGTACAATGAGCAGTTCTTC.

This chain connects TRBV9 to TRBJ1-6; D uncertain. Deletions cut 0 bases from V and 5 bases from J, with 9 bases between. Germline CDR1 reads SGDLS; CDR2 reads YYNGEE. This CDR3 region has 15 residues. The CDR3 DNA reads TGTGCCAGCAGCGTAGGAGGAGAAAATAATTCACCCCTCCACTTT. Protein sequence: CASSVGGENNSPLHF.

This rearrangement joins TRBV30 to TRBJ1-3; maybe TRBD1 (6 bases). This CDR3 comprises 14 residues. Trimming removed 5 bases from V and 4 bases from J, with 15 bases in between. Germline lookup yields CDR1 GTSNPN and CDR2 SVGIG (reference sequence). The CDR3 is CAWEGGVFGNTIYF. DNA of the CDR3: TGTGCCTGGGAGGGGGGGGTCTTCGGAAACACCATATATTTT. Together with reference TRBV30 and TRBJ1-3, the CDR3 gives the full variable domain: SQTIHQWPATLVQPVGSPLSLECTVEGTSNPNLYWYRQAAGRGLQLLFYSVGIGQISSEVPQNLSASRPQDRQFILSSKKLLLSDSGFYLCAWEGGVFGNTIYFGEGSWLTVV.

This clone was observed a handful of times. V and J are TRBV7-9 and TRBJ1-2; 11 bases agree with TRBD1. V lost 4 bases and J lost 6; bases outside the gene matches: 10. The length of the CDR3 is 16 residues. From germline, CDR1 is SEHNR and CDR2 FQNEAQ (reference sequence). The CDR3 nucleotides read TGTGCCAGCAGCTCCTCTCTCGGGACAGGGGGTGATGGCTACACCTTC. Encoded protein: CASSSSLGTGGDGYTF.

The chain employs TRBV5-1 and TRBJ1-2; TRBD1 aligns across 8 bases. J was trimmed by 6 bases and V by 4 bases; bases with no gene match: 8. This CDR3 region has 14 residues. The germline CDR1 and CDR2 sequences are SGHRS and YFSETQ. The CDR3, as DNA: TGCGCCAGCAGCAGACCGGACAGGGAGGATGGCTACACCTTC. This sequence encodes CASSRPDREDGYTF.

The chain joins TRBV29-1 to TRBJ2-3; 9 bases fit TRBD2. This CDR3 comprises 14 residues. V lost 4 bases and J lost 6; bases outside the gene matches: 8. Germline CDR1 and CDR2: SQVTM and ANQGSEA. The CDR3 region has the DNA TGCAGCGTTGGGGCGACTAGCGGTAGGGATACGCAGTATTTT. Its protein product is CSVGATSGRDTQYF.

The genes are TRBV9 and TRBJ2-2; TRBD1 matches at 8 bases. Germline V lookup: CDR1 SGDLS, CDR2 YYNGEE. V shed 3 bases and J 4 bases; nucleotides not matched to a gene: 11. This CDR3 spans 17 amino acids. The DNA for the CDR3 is TGTGCCAGCAGCGCCCAAGGGGGACAGGCAGGCACCGGGGAGCTGTTTTTT. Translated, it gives CASSAQGGQAGTGELFF.

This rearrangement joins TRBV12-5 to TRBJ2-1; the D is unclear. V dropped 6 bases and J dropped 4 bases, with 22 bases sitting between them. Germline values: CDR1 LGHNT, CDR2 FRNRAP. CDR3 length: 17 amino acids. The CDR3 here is CASGLSGVAFLYNEQFF. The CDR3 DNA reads TGTGCTAGTGGCCTGTCAGGCGTGGCGTTTTTGTACAATGAGCAGTTCTTC.

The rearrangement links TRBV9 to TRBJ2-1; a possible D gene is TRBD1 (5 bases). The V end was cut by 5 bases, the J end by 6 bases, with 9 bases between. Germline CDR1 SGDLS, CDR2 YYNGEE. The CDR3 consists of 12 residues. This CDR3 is CASRGLANEQFF. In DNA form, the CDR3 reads TGTGCCAGCAGGGGGCTCGCCAATGAGCAGTTCTTC.

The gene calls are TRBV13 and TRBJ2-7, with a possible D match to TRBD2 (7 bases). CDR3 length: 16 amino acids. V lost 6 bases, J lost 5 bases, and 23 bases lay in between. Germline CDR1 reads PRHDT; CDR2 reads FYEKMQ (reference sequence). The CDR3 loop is CASSSNRGASPDEQYF. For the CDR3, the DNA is TGTGCCAGCAGTTCTAACCGGGGGGCGTCCCCCGACGAGCAGTACTTC.

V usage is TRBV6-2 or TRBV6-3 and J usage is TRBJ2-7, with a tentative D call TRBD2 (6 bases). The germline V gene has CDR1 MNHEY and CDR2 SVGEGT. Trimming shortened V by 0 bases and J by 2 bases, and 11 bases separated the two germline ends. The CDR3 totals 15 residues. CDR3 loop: CASSYSGGGPYEQYV. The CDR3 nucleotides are TGTGCCAGCAGTTACTCGGGGGGAGGCCCCTACGAGCAGTACGTC.

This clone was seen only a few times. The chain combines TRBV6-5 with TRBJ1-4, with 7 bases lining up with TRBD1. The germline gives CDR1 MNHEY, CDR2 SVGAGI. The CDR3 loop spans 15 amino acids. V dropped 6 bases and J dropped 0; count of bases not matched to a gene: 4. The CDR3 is CASRGTGATNEKLFF. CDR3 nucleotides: TGTGCCAGCAGGGGTACAGGGGCAACTAATGAAAAACTGTTTTTT.